The 24 T cell receptor beta chains given below trace back to one sample, sequenced in a study of T cells in Graves' hyperthyroidism and ophthalmopathy. The CDR3 regions of TCR beta were amplified from RNA transcripts. An initial round of RT-PCR targeting the TCR CDR3 relied on the HTBI primer set. TCRdb reanalysed the multiplex PCR reads using MiXCR and keeps one entry per CDR3 protein. The repertoire holds about 510,000 distinct CDR3 sequences, with approximately 49% as singletons. What was sequenced was peripheral blood or thyroid tissue (not recorded which). These receptors all come from an adult woman with Graves' disease, either hyperthyroidism or ophthalmopathy (not recorded which).

This chain links TRBV12-3 or TRBV12-4 with TRBJ1-2; 9 bases are a match to TRBD1. The CDR3 has 12 residues. After removal of 5 bases from V and 11 bases from J, the junction contained 6 bases not matched to a gene. The CDR3 DNA reads as TGTGCCAGCAGTCACCGGGACAGGGCTTACACCTTC. Its protein product is CASSHRDRAYTF.

This chain joins TRBV10-1 and TRBJ2-7; D not certain. The CDR3 is 12 residues long. Trimming shortened V by 7 bases and J by 2 bases, and 9 bases separated the two germline ends. Looked up from germline, CDR1 is WNHNN and CDR2 is SYGVQD (reference sequence). The CDR3 sequence is CASNYGTYEQYF. Written as DNA, the CDR3 is TGCGCCAGCAACTACGGAACCTACGAGCAGTACTTC.

The V gene is TRBV20-1, the J gene TRBJ2-2, with D perhaps being TRBD1 or TRBD2 (6 bases each). With 4 bases removed from V and 4 bases from J, the gap between germline ends came to 13 bases. The CDR3 extends over 14 amino acids. In germline, CDR1 is DFQATT, CDR2 SNEGSKA (reference sequence). This CDR3 is CSAKEGDGTGELFF. In DNA, the CDR3 is TGCAGTGCTAAGGAGGGGGACGGCACCGGGGAGCTGTTTTTT.

As to this clonotype: This may arise from a read error, as a much more abundant clone is one base away. The chain carries TRBV11-2 and TRBJ2-5; 9 bases are a match to TRBD2. V gave up 0 bases and J gave up 3 bases; unmatched junction bases: 11. The CDR3 totals 18 residues. Germline V gene sequence: CDR1 SGHAT, CDR2 FQNNGV. CDR3 sequence reads: CASSLDQGGTSYKETQYF. The CDR3 DNA reads TGTGCCAGCAGCTTAGATCAGGGGGGGACTAGCTACAAAGAGACCCAGTACTTC. Full variable domain (rest looked up from reference TRBV11-2 and TRBJ2-5): EAGVAQSPRYKIIEKRQSVAFWCNPISGHATLYWYQQILGQGPKLLIQFQNNGVVDDSQLPKDRFSAERLKGVDSTLKIQPAKLEDSAVYLCASSLDQGGTSYKETQYFGPGTRLLVL.

This rearrangement joins TRBV29-1 to TRBJ2-7; a possible D gene is TRBD2 (6 bases). The CDR3 is made up of 12 amino acids. Germline V gives CDR1 SQVTM, CDR2 ANQGSEA. Trimming cost V 3 bases and J 7 bases, with 13 bases left between them. This CDR3 is CSVEGGVGEQYF. The CDR3 nucleotides are TGCAGCGTTGAGGGGGGAGTAGGGGAGCAGTACTTC.

This rearrangement joins TRBV2 to TRBJ1-5; 8 nucleotides line up with TRBD1. CDR1 and CDR2 from the germline V gene are SNHLY and FYNNEI. V lost 7 bases to trimming and J lost 11 bases; unmatched junction nucleotides: 1. CDR3 length: 10 amino acids. CDR3 residues: CASKDRAQHF. The CDR3 DNA follows: TGTGCCAGCAAGGACAGGGCCCAGCATTTT.

The J gene is TRBJ2-7, the V gene TRBV7-2; 7 bases are shared with TRBD1. Germline CDR1 and CDR2: SGHTA and FQGNSA. V trimming: 5 bases; J trimming: 3 bases; junction bases outside the gene matches: 4. The CDR3 is made up of 13 amino acids. DNA of the CDR3: TGTGCCAGCAGCCTACAGGGGATCTACGAGCAGTACTTC. Its protein is CASSLQGIYEQYF.

The rearrangement joins TRBV7-2 to TRBJ2-5; TRBD2 is a possible D gene (6 bases). CDR1 SGHTA and CDR2 FQGNSA come from the germline V gene. This CDR3 spans 13 amino acids. The germline V and J ends were trimmed by 5 bases and 4 bases, with 11 bases remaining between them. CDR3 bases: TGTGCCAGCAGCCGACCGGGGGTAGAGACCCAGTACTTC. This sequence encodes CASSRPGVETQYF.

This clonotype was seen repeatedly, ten times or more. The chain is built from TRBV29-1 and TRBJ2-7; 8 bases align to TRBD1. The CDR3 loop spans 14 amino acids. Germline loops: CDR1 SQVTM, CDR2 ANQGSEA. The V segment lost 6 bases and the J segment 7 bases; nucleotides outside the gene matches: 14. CDR3 DNA: TGCAGCGTCTCCCGGGACAGGTCCGTCGGGGAGCAGTACTTC. Protein sequence: CSVSRDRSVGEQYF.

The chain has TRBV5-1 and TRBJ1-1, with D possibly TRBD1 on 5 matching bases. Trimming cost V 0 bases and J 11 bases, with 14 bases left between them. The CDR3 covers 13 residues. Germline V CDR1 and CDR2: SGHRS, YFSETQ. The CDR3 nucleotides read TGCGCCAGCAGCTTGGACACGGCAGGGATGGCTTTCTTT. Translated: CASSLDTAGMAFF.

This chain links TRBV20-1 with TRBJ1-2, with D perhaps matching TRBD1 (5 bases). The V and J ends lost 8 bases and 6 bases respectively, with 34 bases between them. CDR3 length equals 18 residues. The V gene's germline CDR1 is DFQATT and CDR2 SNEGSKA (reference sequence). In DNA, the CDR3 is TGCAGTTGCGGGACTAGCGGGAGCACGAACACCGGGGACGATGGCTACACCTTC. It specifies CSCGTSGSTNTGDDGYTF.

The gene calls are TRBV7-9 and TRBJ2-1; D is ambiguous. Per germline, CDR1 SEHNR and CDR2 FQNEAQ (reference sequence). The CDR3 has 15 amino acids. Trimming removed 5 bases from V and 3 bases from J, with 14 bases in between. The CDR3 protein is CASSPPSANYNEQFF. CDR3 in DNA: TGTGCCAGCAGCCCACCCAGCGCAAACTACAATGAGCAGTTCTTC.

The chain combines TRBV7-2 with TRBJ1-2; D unresolved. The CDR3 runs to 12 residues. Germline CDR1 is SGHTA and CDR2 is FQGNSA. V was pared by 2 bases and J by 8 bases, with 9 bases between. CDR3 in amino acids: CASSLRASGYTF. The CDR3 coding sequence is TGTGCCAGCAGCTTAAGGGCTAGCGGCTACACCTTC.

In its sample, this clonotype was seen many times. The chain recombines TRBV20-1 with TRBJ2-6; TRBD1 is a possible D gene (5 bases). The CDR3 covers 14 residues. The V gene lost 0 bases and the J gene lost 2 bases, with 5 bases spanning the gap. CDR1 and CDR2 (germline): DFQATT, SNEGSKA (reference sequence). The CDR3 nucleotides read TGCAGTGCTAGAGAACAGGCTGGGGCCAACGTCCTGACTTTC. This sequence encodes CSAREQAGANVLTF.

The chain combines TRBV2 with TRBJ2-5; weak D call: TRBD2 (5 bases). The CDR3 extends over 12 amino acids. The germline gives CDR1 SNHLY, CDR2 FYNNEI. The V end was cut by 8 bases, the J end by 2 bases, with 9 bases between. The chain's CDR3 is CASATGQETQYF. The DNA for the CDR3 is TGTGCCAGCGCTACGGGGCAAGAGACCCAGTACTTC.

The chain recombines TRBV10-3 with TRBJ2-6; tentative D call: TRBD2 (6 bases). This CDR3 contains 16 residues. Trimming took 2 bases from V and 0 from J, leaving 8 bases between them. CDR1 ENHRY and CDR2 SYGVKD come from the germline V gene. The CDR3 DNA is TGTGCCATCAGTGAGATGGGGGGCTCTGGGGCCAACGTCCTGACTTTC. The encoded protein is CAISEMGGSGANVLTF.

The rearrangement uses TRBV10-3 and TRBJ1-1; no clear D. CDR3 size: 13 residues. Trimming removed 6 bases from V and 6 bases from J, with 14 bases in between. Germline V CDR1 and CDR2: ENHRY, SYGVKD. The CDR3 DNA sequence: TGTGCCATCAGGGAAGACCCCCGCCCTGAAGCTTTCTTT. As protein: CAIREDPRPEAFF.

This clonotype was detected only a few times. The chain links TRBV2 to TRBJ2-1, with TRBD2 identical over 10 bases. The CDR3 is 15 amino acids. Looked up from germline, CDR1 is SNHLY and CDR2 is FYNNEI. V shed 4 bases, J shed 1 base, and the junction held 1 base outside the gene matches. The CDR3 is CASSGGLASYNEQFF. The DNA for the CDR3 is TGTGCCAGCAGTGGGGGACTAGCGTCCTACAATGAGCAGTTCTTC.

The chain combines TRBV7-9 with TRBJ2-7, with D maybe TRBD1 (5 bases). CDR1 SEHNR and CDR2 FQNEAQ come from the germline V gene (reference sequence). V gave up 4 bases and J gave up 0 bases, with 10 bases separating them. The length of the CDR3 is 14 residues. The CDR3 DNA follows: TGTGCCAGCAGCTCGACAGTTCTCTCCTACGAGCAGTACTTC. Its protein is CASSSTVLSYEQYF.

The rearrangement joins TRBV19 to TRBJ1-1; D gene unclear. There are 13 residues in the CDR3. The V gene's germline CDR1 is LNHDA and CDR2 SQIVND (reference sequence). Trimming took off 3 bases at V and 0 bases at J, with 5 bases between the two ends. In DNA form, the CDR3 reads TGTGCCAGTAGTATTAACTTGAACACTGAAGCTTTCTTT. Protein product: CASSINLNTEAFF.

The table lists this clonotype with a few counts. This chain links TRBV20-1 with TRBJ2-7; 9 positions match TRBD2. CDR3 length equals 14 residues. J was trimmed by 6 bases and V by 2 bases; bases with no gene match: 8. Germline V CDR1 and CDR2: DFQATT, SNEGSKA (reference sequence). The CDR3 spells CSARPGLATTEQYF. The CDR3 region has the DNA TGCAGTGCTAGACCGGGACTAGCCACTACCGAGCAGTACTTC.

This clonotype was seen more than once but under ten times. The chain recombines TRBV20-1 with TRBJ1-6; D gene uncertain. Trimming took off 6 bases at V and 4 bases at J, with 10 bases between the two ends. Germline V gene sequence: CDR1 DFQATT, CDR2 SNEGSKA (reference sequence). The CDR3 sequence is 13 residues long. The CDR3 loop is CSAGLLYNSPLHF. The CDR3 nucleotides are TGCAGTGCAGGACTGCTGTATAATTCACCCCTCCACTTT.

In its sample, this clonotype was seen many times. The rearrangement links TRBV15 to TRBJ2-7; D is perhaps TRBD1 (6 bases). From germline, CDR1 is LNHNV and CDR2 YYDKDF (reference sequence). Trimming left V 1 base short and J 0 bases short, with 19 bases between. The CDR3 is 18 amino acids. The CDR3 here is CATSRATVRGPLSYEQYF. CDR3 sequence (DNA): TGTGCCACCAGCAGAGCCACCGTCAGGGGCCCCCTCTCCTACGAGCAGTACTTC. Full variable domain (missing parts from reference TRBV15 and TRBJ2-7): DAMVIQNPRYQVTQFGKPVTLSCSQTLNHNVMYWYQQKSSQAPKLLFHYYDKDFNNEADTPDNFQSRRPNTSFCFLDIRSPGLGDTAMYLCATSRATVRGPLSYEQYFGPGTRLTVT.

This sequence joins TRBV25-1 and TRBJ2-5, with 10 bases fitting TRBD2. Germline loops: CDR1 MGHDK, CDR2 SYGVNS. The V gene end was trimmed by 8 bases and the J gene end by 5 bases; junction bases not matched to a gene: 11. The CDR3 sequence is 15 residues long. CDR3 protein: CASSTSGSLGETQYF. In DNA, the CDR3 is TGTGCCAGCTCGACTAGCGGGTCGTTAGGGGAGACCCAGTACTTC.